One and the same sample provided the 30 T cell receptor beta chains below, sequenced in a study of blood T cells in healthy people across ages (dated by TCRdb to the mid-2010s). The method was 5' RACE. The second PCR ran for about 6 to 12 cycles and used a J-beta primer mix along with a sample-barcoded 5' primer. In-frame beta chains were kept once TCRdb had trimmed the public reads at Q25 with fastp and called clones with MiXCR. Every CDR3 protein is listed once, alongside the most common genes and DNA of its rows. The sample table records over 1,500,000 distinct CDR3 sequences; about two fifths of these occur just once. The top ten hold 23% of the sample. The sample consisted of blood. All receptors derive from a human donor in good health.

This chain uses TRBV4-1 with TRBJ1-2; D remains unclear. The CDR3 consists of 12 residues. The V gene's germline CDR1 is MGHRA and CDR2 YSYEKL. Trimming stripped 3 bases from V and 8 bases from J, with 10 bases between. This CDR3 is CASSHPWEGYTF. The CDR3 DNA reads TGCGCCAGCAGCCACCCCTGGGAGGGCTACACCTTC.

The V call is TRBV29-1, the J call TRBJ2-4, with TRBD1 matching 7 bases. The J call is in doubt because the DNA end fits TRBJ2-7 better. The CDR3 length is 14 residues. Germline V gene lookup returns CDR1 SQVTM and CDR2 ANQGSEA. CDR3 loop: CSVEAETGYYEQYF. Here the CDR3 DNA reads TGCAGCGTTGAAGCTGAGACAGGGTACTACGAGCAGTACTTC.

Comments on this clonotype: The junction does not match germline at one end; this may be a read error. The V and J genes are TRBV4-2 and TRBJ2-1, with D uncertain. This CDR3 region has 17 residues. Germline CDR1 reads LGHNA; CDR2 reads YNFKEQ. The chain's CDR3 is CASSQAGSASSYSEQFF. CDR3 DNA sequence: TGTGCCAGCAGCCAAGCCGGGTCCGCCAGCTCCTACAGTGAGCAGTTCTTC.

The chain combines TRBV4-1 with TRBJ2-6; the D gene is possibly TRBD2 (5 bases). The V gene lost 3 bases and the J gene lost 2 bases, with 11 bases spanning the gap. Germline loops: CDR1 MGHRA, CDR2 YSYEKL. The CDR3 length is 16 residues. For the CDR3, the DNA is TGCGCCAGCAGCCAGGCTCGGGGTGCTGGGGCCAACGTCCTGACTTTC. Translated: CASSQARGAGANVLTF.

This clonotype has more than one count but fewer than ten. V is TRBV4-3 and J is TRBJ2-6, with 8 bases that match TRBD1. This CDR3 contains 18 residues. CDR1 and CDR2 (germline): LGHNA, YSLEER. With 1 base clipped from V and 0 bases from J, the junction kept 5 bases outside the gene matches. CDR3 sequence: CASSQGTGIASGANVLTF. The CDR3 bases are TGCGCCAGCAGCCAAGGGACAGGGATAGCCTCTGGGGCCAACGTCCTGACTTTC.

This clonotype appeared a few times. The chain is built from TRBV20-1 and TRBJ2-4; 8 nucleotides agree with TRBD1. Trimming removed 6 bases from V and 1 base from J; junction bases left unmatched: 5. The CDR3 runs 14 residues. The V gene's germline CDR1 is DFQATT and CDR2 SNEGSKA (reference sequence). CDR3 region: CSARQGFAKNIQYF. For the CDR3, the DNA is TGCAGTGCCCGACAGGGGTTTGCCAAAAACATTCAGTACTTC.

V is TRBV2 and J is TRBJ1-2; TRBD1 is a possible D gene (6 bases). Germline values: CDR1 SNHLY, CDR2 FYNNEI. CDR3 size: 17 residues. V dropped 3 bases and J dropped 7 bases, with 24 bases sitting between them. The CDR3 coding sequence is TGTGCCAGCAGTGATGGACAGCTTAAGAGCAAAGGTGGTGGCTACACCTTC. Protein: CASSDGQLKSKGGGYTF.

This clonotype was counted a single time. The rearrangement uses TRBV20-1 and TRBJ2-3, with D uncertain. The CDR3 totals 14 residues. Germline V gene lookup returns CDR1 DFQATT and CDR2 SNEGSKA (reference sequence). The V end lost 0 bases, the J end lost 4 bases, and 11 bases lay between the germline ends. CDR3 residues: CSARDHRSADTQYF. For the CDR3, the DNA is TGCAGTGCTAGAGATCACCGGAGTGCAGATACGCAGTATTTT.

The chain uses TRBV5-1 and TRBJ2-2; D not resolved. CDR3 length equals 14 residues. Per the germline V gene, CDR1 is SGHRS and CDR2 is YFSETQ. Between the trimmed V and J ends, which lost 1 base and 1 base, there was a span of 5 bases. The CDR3 coding sequence is TGCGCCAGCAGCTTGACGTGGAACACCGGGGAGCTGTTTTTT. Translation: CASSLTWNTGELFF.

The V call is TRBV11-2, the J call TRBJ2-7; TRBD2 matches at 7 bases. The J call may be wrong; the DNA end is better matched by TRBJ2-5. Germline V gene lookup returns CDR1 SGHAT and CDR2 FQNNGV. The CDR3 consists of 16 residues. The CDR3 region is CASSFWTSGGTETQYF. As DNA, the CDR3 is TGTGCCAGCAGCTTTTGGACTAGTGGGGGGACAGAGACCCAGTACTTC.

This clonotype occurred a few times. This chain uses TRBV29-1 with TRBJ2-3, with D uncertain. V was shortened by 5 bases and J by 2 bases, with 8 bases between the two germline ends. Germline loops: CDR1 SQVTM, CDR2 ANQGSEA. The CDR3 length is 12 residues. The CDR3 loop is CSVWQPTDTQYF. The CDR3 nucleotides are TGCAGCGTTTGGCAGCCCACAGATACGCAGTATTTT.

The count of this clonotype is one. The gene calls are TRBV20-1 and TRBJ2-5, with TRBD1 identical over 7 bases. V lost 3 bases, J lost 5 bases, and 9 bases stayed unmatched. CDR1 and CDR2 from the germline V gene are DFQATT and SNEGSKA (reference sequence). The CDR3 spans 14 residues. The CDR3 DNA sequence: TGCAGTGCTAGGAGCACAGGGGTGAAGGAGACCCAGTACTTC. It specifies CSARSTGVKETQYF.

The V gene is TRBV20-1, the J gene TRBJ1-1; the match to TRBD1 covers 10 bases. This CDR3 region has 16 residues. Per germline, CDR1 DFQATT and CDR2 SNEGSKA (reference sequence). V shed 1 base, J shed 0 bases, and the junction held 5 bases outside the gene matches. The CDR3 coding sequence is TGCAGTGCTAGAGGGGACAGGGGAGGAATGAACACTGAAGCTTTCTTT. It translates to CSARGDRGGMNTEAFF.

The gene calls are TRBV6-2 or TRBV6-3 and TRBJ2-7, with TRBD2 matching 7 bases. J was trimmed by 2 bases and V by 0 bases; bases with no gene match: 10. CDR1 and CDR2 from the germline V gene are MNHEY and SVGEGT. The CDR3 has 17 amino acids. CDR3: CASSYSGRAGPTYEQYF. The CDR3 coding sequence is TGTGCCAGCAGTTACTCCGGAAGAGCGGGGCCAACCTACGAGCAGTACTTC.

This rearrangement joins TRBV4-3 to TRBJ2-5; 7 bases align to TRBD1. The end of the DNA is better explained by TRBJ2-7, so the J call may be wrong. This CDR3 comprises 17 residues. Germline CDR1 and CDR2: LGHNA and YSLEER. The CDR3 loop is CASSQDYVTGSTYEQYF. CDR3 sequence (DNA): TGCGCCAGCAGCCAAGATTATGTGACAGGGTCTACCTACGAGCAGTACTTC.

This chain joins TRBV9 and TRBJ2-3, with no clear D. This CDR3 contains 14 residues. Looked up from germline, CDR1 is SGDLS and CDR2 is YYNGEE. Trimming took 3 bases from V and 3 from J, leaving 11 bases between them. For the CDR3, the DNA is TGTGCCAGCAGCGGTCGAGGCACGACAGATACGCAGTATTTT. Translated: CASSGRGTTDTQYF.

The chain links TRBV7-9 to TRBJ1-1, with D perhaps TRBD1 (6 bases). Trimming stripped 4 bases from V and 9 bases from J, with 12 bases between. From germline, CDR1 is SEHNR and CDR2 FQNEAQ (reference sequence). This CDR3 is built from 12 residues. The DNA for the CDR3 is TGTGCCAGCAGCTGGGACATTCGTAAAGCTTTCTTT. Protein product: CASSWDIRKAFF.

This clonotype was observed a handful of times. The chain uses TRBV7-3 and TRBJ2-1; D ambiguous. The germline CDR1 and CDR2 sequences are SGHTA and FQGTGA. V was shortened by 0 bases and J by 0 bases, with 6 bases between the two germline ends. The CDR3 length is 15 residues. The CDR3 DNA is TGTGCCAGCAGCTTAACGATTAGCTCCTACAATGAGCAGTTCTTC. Translating it yields CASSLTISSYNEQFF. Full variable domain (rest looked up from reference TRBV7-3 and TRBJ2-1): GAGVSQTPSNKVTEKGKYVELRCDPISGHTALYWYRQSLGQGPEFLIYFQGTGAADDSGLPNDRFFAVRPEGSVSTLKIQRTERGDSAVYLCASSLTISSYNEQFFGPGTRLTVL.

The rearrangement links TRBV4-1 to TRBJ2-3; 7 bases map to TRBD2. V lost 0 bases, J lost 2 bases, and 8 bases stayed unmatched. The germline CDR1 and CDR2 sequences are MGHRA and YSYEKL. This CDR3 comprises 17 residues. The CDR3 DNA reads as TGCGCCAGCAGCCAAGATGTCCTAGCGGCTTCCACAGATACGCAGTATTTT. It encodes CASSQDVLAASTDTQYF.

This clonotype was detected a few times. The rearrangement uses TRBV12-3 or TRBV12-4 and TRBJ2-1; D is tentatively TRBD1 or TRBD2 (5 bases each). The CDR3 has 15 residues. The V and J ends lost 6 bases and 2 bases respectively, with 14 bases between them. The chain's CDR3 is CASRLGTGAYNEQFF. The DNA for the CDR3 is TGTGCCAGCAGACTAGGGACCGGAGCCTACAATGAGCAGTTCTTC.

CDR3 region: CASSLVSGMREQYF. CDR3 nucleotide sequence: TGCGCCAGCAGCTTGGTTTCGGGTATGAGGGAGCAGTACTTC. The chain has TRBV5-1 and TRBJ2-7, with D unresolved. V was clipped by 0 bases and J by 7 bases, with 14 bases between them. The CDR3 has 14 residues. Germline V gene lookup returns CDR1 SGHRS and CDR2 YFSETQ.

This chain joins TRBV7-2 and TRBJ2-3, with 11 bases lining up with TRBD2. Germline V gives CDR1 SGHTA, CDR2 FQGNSA. This CDR3 has 15 residues. Trimming took 6 bases from V and 2 from J; bases not matched to a gene: 4. CDR3 sequence reads: CASRSSGGFTDTQYF. The CDR3 DNA follows: TGTGCCAGCAGGTCTAGCGGGGGGTTCACAGATACGCAGTATTTT. Full variable domain (outside the CDR3, taken from reference TRBV7-2 and TRBJ2-3): GAGVSQSPSNKVTEKGKDVELRCDPISGHTALYWYRQSLGQGLEFLIYFQGNSAPDKSGLPSDRFSAERTGGSVSTLTIQRTQQEDSAVYLCASRSSGGFTDTQYFGPGTRLTVL.

This clonotype was detected ten times or more. The chain has TRBV12-3 or TRBV12-4 and TRBJ2-3, with D unclear. Trimming shortened V by 6 bases and J by 0 bases, and 7 bases separated the two germline ends. This CDR3 spans 13 amino acids. CDR3 DNA: TGTGCCAGCAGCCGTGTTAGCACAGATACGCAGTATTTT. This encodes CASSRVSTDTQYF.

This clonotype was seen at least ten times. The rearrangement uses TRBV14 and TRBJ2-7; D gene unclear. V lost 4 bases and J lost 0, with 7 bases in between. This CDR3 spans 13 amino acids. Germline CDR1 SGHDN, CDR2 FVKESK. The CDR3 sequence: CASSPLGSYEQYF. The CDR3, as DNA: TGTGCCAGCAGCCCATTGGGCTCCTACGAGCAGTACTTC. The entire variable domain, with the rest obtained from reference TRBV14 and TRBJ2-7, is as follows: EAGVTQFPSHSVIEKGQTVTLRCDPISGHDNLYWYRRVMGKEIKFLLHFVKESKQDESGMPNNRFLAERTGGTYSTLKVQPAELEDSGVYFCASSPLGSYEQYFGPGTRLTVT.

The chain links TRBV27 to TRBJ1-1; D is perhaps TRBD1 (5 bases). The germline V and J ends were trimmed by 5 bases and 1 base, with 11 bases remaining between them. The CDR3 sequence is 14 residues long. Germline-derived CDR1 and CDR2 are MNHEY and SMNVEV (reference sequence). The DNA of the CDR3 is TGTGCCAGCAGTCAGAGGGGCGCGAACACTGAAGCTTTCTTT. It translates to CASSQRGANTEAFF.

This clonotype showed up just a few times. This sequence joins TRBV5-1 and TRBJ2-3; D is uncertain. Trimming took off 0 bases at V and 6 bases at J, with 14 bases between the two ends. This CDR3 has 15 amino acids. In germline, CDR1 is SGHRS, CDR2 YFSETQ. DNA for the CDR3: TGCGCCAGCAGCTTGGGGACCCACGATTGGGATACGCAGTATTTT. Translating gives CASSLGTHDWDTQYF.

The rearrangement joins TRBV6-5 to TRBJ1-1, with TRBD1 identical over 8 bases. CDR1 is MNHEY, CDR2 SVGAGI, per germline. Unmatched junction bases numbered 9, after V lost 7 bases and J lost 8 bases. The CDR3 loop spans 13 amino acids. CDR3 loop: CASKIGQGHEAFF. CDR3 DNA sequence: TGTGCCAGCAAAATCGGACAGGGCCACGAAGCTTTCTTT.

The table lists this clonotype with a few counts. The chain combines TRBV14 with TRBJ1-2, with 8 positions matching TRBD1. The germline V gene has CDR1 SGHDN and CDR2 FVKESK. CDR3 length: 13 residues. J lost 8 bases, V lost 3 bases, and 5 bases had no gene match. CDR3 coding DNA: TGTGCCAGCAGCCATACCCAGGGGGCCGGCTACACCTTC. This gives the protein CASSHTQGAGYTF. Combining the CDR3 with reference TRBV14 and TRBJ1-2 gives the whole variable domain EAGVTQFPSHSVIEKGQTVTLRCDPISGHDNLYWYRRVMGKEIKFLLHFVKESKQDESGMPNNRFLAERTGGTYSTLKVQPAELEDSGVYFCASSHTQGAGYTFGSGTRLTVV.

V is TRBV20-1 and J is TRBJ2-3; TRBD2 agrees at 8 bases. V lost 1 base and J lost 11; bases outside the gene matches: 8. CDR3 length: 13 residues. CDR1 and CDR2 from the germline V gene are DFQATT and SNEGSKA (reference sequence). CDR3 amino acids: CSARVSGSGVQYF. In nucleotides, the CDR3 is TGCAGTGCTAGAGTAAGCGGGAGCGGGGTGCAGTATTTT.

This chain connects TRBV9 to TRBJ2-3; D is possibly TRBD2 (5 bases). Germline V gives CDR1 SGDLS, CDR2 YYNGEE. The V end was cut by 4 bases, the J end by 2 bases, with 20 bases between. The CDR3 has 17 amino acids. The CDR3 sequence: CASSSRGPGSPTDTQYF. The DNA of the CDR3 is TGTGCCAGCAGCTCACGGGGTCCCGGATCCCCCACAGATACGCAGTATTTT.